These 32 T cell receptor beta chains were all obtained from the same sample, sequenced in a study of shared clonotypes between healthy human individuals. Assay: immunoSEQ multiplex PCR; the TCRdb copy retains only in-frame clones and omits some. The sample includes 900,000 to 1,200,000 clones, about four fifths of them seen just once. Sequenced input: memory CD4+ T cells from PBMCs. Subset denoted: CD45RA-negative fraction. These receptors all come from a man younger than 30 in good health. Some clones in this sample may be carry-over from other donors' samples.

This chain links TRBV5-5 with TRBJ2-7; TRBD1 matches 9 bases. There are 15 residues in the CDR3. Trimming cost V 2 bases and J 5 bases; bases outside gene matches: 8. CDR1 and CDR2 (germline): SGHKS, YYEKEE (reference sequence). The CDR3 spells CASSFTGGVWDEQYF. Here the CDR3 DNA reads TGTGCCAGCAGCTTTACAGGGGGCGTGTGGGACGAGCAGTACTTC.

The chain carries TRBV30 and TRBJ1-1; D uncertain. Trimming pared 2 bases from V and 0 bases from J, leaving 7 bases between. Germline V gives CDR1 GTSNPN, CDR2 SVGIG (reference sequence). The CDR3 has 13 amino acids. The chain's CDR3 is CAWSRTVNTEAFF. In DNA form, the CDR3 reads TGTGCCTGGAGTCGGACGGTGAACACTGAAGCTTTCTTT.

The rearrangement joins TRBV2 to TRBJ2-7, with 11 bases identical to TRBD2. CDR1 SNHLY and CDR2 FYNNEI come from the germline V gene. This CDR3 has 14 amino acids. V gave up 8 bases and J gave up 7 bases; unmatched junction bases: 10. CDR3 DNA sequence: TGTGCCAGCTGGCCAGGGACTAGCGGCCTGGAGCAGTACTTC. Protein: CASWPGTSGLEQYF. The full variable domain, in which reference TRBV2 and TRBJ2-7 provide the parts outside the CDR3, is EPEVTQTPSHQVTQMGQEVILRCVPISNHLYFYWYRQILGQKVEFLVSFYNNEISEKSEIFDDQFSVERPDGSNFTLKIRSTKLEDSAMYFCASWPGTSGLEQYFGPGTRLTVT.

This clone was counted a single time. This chain connects TRBV14 to TRBJ1-1; D gene ambiguous. CDR1 and CDR2 (germline): SGHDN, FVKESK. V dropped 0 bases and J dropped 0 bases, with 11 bases sitting between them. The CDR3 has 16 residues. The CDR3 nucleotides read TGTGCCAGCAGCCAAGATTTCGGGGAGGTGAACACTGAAGCTTTCTTT. The encoded protein is CASSQDFGEVNTEAFF. The full variable domain, with the rest looked up from reference TRBV14 and TRBJ1-1, is EAGVTQFPSHSVIEKGQTVTLRCDPISGHDNLYWYRRVMGKEIKFLLHFVKESKQDESGMPNNRFLAERTGGTYSTLKVQPAELEDSGVYFCASSQDFGEVNTEAFFGQGTRLTVV.

This chain connects TRBV5-1 to TRBJ2-1; D gene ambiguous. The V end lost 0 bases, the J end lost 1 base, and 14 bases lay between the germline ends. From germline, CDR1 is SGHRS and CDR2 YFSETQ. The CDR3 has 17 amino acids. The CDR3 protein is CASSLGAGTNSYNEQFF. In DNA, the CDR3 is TGCGCCAGCAGCTTGGGGGCAGGTACTAATTCCTACAATGAGCAGTTCTTC.

The chain has TRBV28 and TRBJ2-6; TRBD1 matches 8 bases. The CDR3 totals 16 residues. Germline CDR1 MDHEN, CDR2 SYDVKM. Germline trimming cut 8 bases from V and 2 bases from J; bases unmatched to any gene: 8. The CDR3 is CASGGRQGTGANVLTF. The CDR3, as DNA: TGTGCCAGCGGGGGCCGACAGGGGACTGGGGCCAACGTCCTGACTTTC. Filled out from reference TRBV28 and TRBJ2-6, the complete variable domain reads DVKVTQSSRYLVKRTGEKVFLECVQDMDHENMFWYRQDPGLGLRLIYFSYDVKMKEKGDIPEGYSVSREKKERFSLILESASTNQTSMYLCASGGRQGTGANVLTFGAGSRLTVL.

The V and J genes are TRBV21-1 and TRBJ1-1. TRBV21-1 is noted as a pseudogene. This CDR3 region has 12 residues. CDR3 DNA sequence: TGTGCCAGCGCCGTTCTGAACACTGAAGCTTTCTTT. Translated, it gives CASAVLNTEAFF.

The chain links TRBV19 to TRBJ2-7; D may match TRBD1 or TRBD2 (5 bases each). Germline CDR1 is LNHDA and CDR2 is SQIVND (reference sequence). CDR3 length: 14 amino acids. The V end lost 4 bases, the J end lost 1 base, and 11 bases lay between the germline ends. The CDR3 nucleotides read TGTGCCAGTAGTACCCCTTGGGGGTCCTACGAGCAGTACTTC. It codes for CASSTPWGSYEQYF.

This clone showed up just a few times. V gene TRBV19 combines with J gene TRBJ1-1; 9 bases map to TRBD1. The CDR3 covers 14 residues. J was trimmed by 5 bases and V by 7 bases; bases with no gene match: 8. The V gene's germline CDR1 is LNHDA and CDR2 SQIVND (reference sequence). The CDR3 here is CASMDRDRVTEAFF. The CDR3 DNA follows: TGTGCCAGTATGGACCGGGACAGGGTAACTGAAGCTTTCTTT.

This rearrangement joins TRBV19 to TRBJ1-5, with D possibly being TRBD1 (5 bases). Trimming stripped 5 bases from V and 4 bases from J, with 12 bases between. Germline V CDR1 and CDR2: LNHDA, SQIVND (reference sequence). There are 14 residues in the CDR3. CDR3 amino acids: CASSPGWPNQPQHF. The CDR3 DNA follows: TGTGCCAGTAGTCCAGGGTGGCCTAATCAGCCCCAGCATTTT. The full variable domain, completed using reference TRBV19 and TRBJ1-5, is DGGITQSPKYLFRKEGQNVTLSCEQNLNHDAMYWYRQDPGQGLRLIYYSQIVNDFQKGDIAEGYSVSREKKESFPLTVTSAQKNPTAFYLCASSPGWPNQPQHFGDGTRLSIL.

The chain recombines TRBV27 with TRBJ2-1, with TRBD2 matching over 9 bases. With 0 bases clipped from V and 2 bases from J, the junction kept 5 bases outside the gene matches. CDR3 size: 17 residues. Germline values: CDR1 MNHEY, CDR2 SMNVEV (reference sequence). This CDR3 reads CASSLSTSGLPYNEQFF. In DNA, the CDR3 is TGTGCCAGCAGTTTATCGACTAGCGGACTTCCCTACAATGAGCAGTTCTTC.

This sequence joins TRBV6-5 and TRBJ1-2; D gene uncertain. Trimming cost V 6 bases and J 4 bases, with 15 bases left between them. The CDR3 has 14 amino acids. Per germline, CDR1 MNHEY and CDR2 SVGAGI. The CDR3 protein is CASSRSRRGYGYTF. The DNA for the CDR3 is TGTGCCAGCAGCAGAAGCAGGCGCGGCTATGGCTACACCTTC.

This clone was detected once. The rearrangement links TRBV27 to TRBJ1-3; 7 bases align to TRBD1. This CDR3 has 16 amino acids. J gave up 2 bases and V 4 bases, and 8 bases lay outside the gene matches. Germline CDR1 MNHEY, CDR2 SMNVEV (reference sequence). The CDR3 loop reads CASSSHRGFAGNTIYF. For the CDR3, the DNA is TGTGCCAGCAGTTCCCACAGGGGTTTTGCTGGAAACACCATATATTTT.

This clone showed up just once. This chain joins TRBV5-1 and TRBJ2-7, with 12 bases aligning to TRBD2. The trim removed 5 bases at V and 5 bases at J, leaving 8 bases unmatched. This CDR3 contains 15 residues. Germline lookup yields CDR1 SGHRS and CDR2 YFSETQ. In nucleotides, the CDR3 is TGCGCCAGCAGACTAGCGGGAGGTTCAAGTGACGAGCAGTACTTC. It codes for CASRLAGGSSDEQYF.

This clone was recorded many times. V usage is TRBV30 and J usage is TRBJ1-2; D might be TRBD1 (6 bases). Trimming cost V 3 bases and J 8 bases, with 22 bases left between them. CDR1 is GTSNPN, CDR2 SVGIG, per germline (reference sequence). This CDR3 comprises 15 residues. This CDR3 reads CAWSRLQGSQGGYTF. CDR3 sequence (DNA): TGTGCCTGGAGCCGATTACAGGGATCTCAGGGGGGCTACACCTTC.

Remarks on this clone: In the same sample, other DNA sequences code for this CDR3. This chain connects TRBV13 to TRBJ2-2; no firm D call. CDR1 is PRHDT, CDR2 FYEKMQ, per germline (reference sequence). V was pared by 1 base and J by 7 bases, with 4 bases between. The CDR3 loop spans 12 amino acids. The CDR3 spells CASSLAGGELFF. CDR3 DNA: TGTGCCAGCAGCTTAGCAGGCGGGGAGCTGTTTTTT.

The chain employs TRBV28 and TRBJ2-1; D possibly corresponds to TRBD2 (6 bases). Trimming left V 6 bases short and J 0 bases short, with 12 bases between. Germline CDR1 MDHEN, CDR2 SYDVKM. There are 15 residues in the CDR3. CDR3 loop: CASRPTSTSYNEQFF. The CDR3 DNA sequence: TGTGCCAGCAGACCAACTAGCACCTCCTACAATGAGCAGTTCTTC.

This clone was seen once. This chain uses TRBV7-2 with TRBJ1-5; D might be TRBD1 (5 bases). The CDR3 sequence is 17 residues long. The ends were cut back, 0 bases at V and 6 bases at J, with 18 bases in the middle. Germline V gives CDR1 SGHTA, CDR2 FQGNSA. CDR3 DNA: TGTGCCAGCAGCTTAGCCAGTTTTCTGCCGGGGGGTCAGCCCCAGCATTTT. As protein: CASSLASFLPGGQPQHF.

The gene calls are TRBV28 and TRBJ2-3; TRBD2 matches 14 bases. J was trimmed by 8 bases and V by 3 bases; bases with no gene match: 10. The CDR3 spans 17 residues. Germline CDR1 MDHEN, CDR2 SYDVKM. CDR3 DNA: TGTGCCAGCAGTTTGGAACGACTAGCGGGAGGGCGTGGTACGCAGTATTTT. It specifies CASSLERLAGGRGTQYF.

Here the CDR3 DNA reads TGTGCCAGCAGCTCTCCTGGGACAACAGATACGCAGTATTTT. Its protein is CASSSPGTTDTQYF. The chain links TRBV7-3 to TRBJ2-3, with D possibly being TRBD1 (6 bases). The CDR3 has 14 amino acids. V gave up 4 bases and J gave up 3 bases, with 11 bases separating them. Germline-derived CDR1 and CDR2 are SGHTA and FQGTGA.

This clone was counted a few times. The rearrangement joins TRBV29-1 to TRBJ1-2, with no clear D. The V and J ends lost 4 bases and 5 bases respectively, with 14 bases between them. This CDR3 is built from 13 residues. Germline CDR1 reads SQVTM; CDR2 reads ANQGSEA. The chain's CDR3 is CSVGAGAEYGYTF. DNA of the CDR3: TGCAGCGTTGGAGCGGGAGCAGAATATGGCTACACCTTC.

The chain combines TRBV27 with TRBJ2-2; 9 nucleotides align to TRBD2. Germline V lookup: CDR1 MNHEY, CDR2 SMNVEV (reference sequence). The CDR3 extends over 17 amino acids. J was trimmed by 0 bases and V by 8 bases; bases with no gene match: 10. The CDR3 region has the DNA TGTGCCAGCGGGAAACCGGGACTAGCTGCGAACACCGGGGAGCTGTTTTTT. Translated: CASGKPGLAANTGELFF.

This clone was observed once. This chain uses TRBV5-1 with TRBJ2-5; D may be TRBD1 (6 bases). Germline V gene data show CDR1 as SGHRS and CDR2 as YFSETQ. The CDR3 sequence is 13 residues long. The V and J ends lost 8 bases and 1 base respectively, with 12 bases between them. In nucleotides, the CDR3 is TGCGCCAGTACTGACAGGCTCCAAGAGACCCAGTACTTC. Its translation is CASTDRLQETQYF.

As for this clone: In the same sample, other DNA sequences code for this CDR3. The genes are TRBV28 and TRBJ1-5; D not certain. V lost 6 bases and J lost 7, with 10 bases in between. This CDR3 has 12 residues. Germline-derived CDR1 and CDR2 are MDHEN and SYDVKM. The DNA of the CDR3 is TGTGCCAGCAGCCCCCTGGGACAGCCCCAGCATTTT. Amino acid sequence: CASSPLGQPQHF.

There are a few counts of this clone. The rearrangement uses TRBV7-3 and TRBJ2-5; D possibly corresponds to TRBD2 (6 bases). The CDR3 runs to 13 residues. Germline loops: CDR1 SGHTA, CDR2 FQGTGA. V dropped 1 base and J dropped 7 bases, with 10 bases sitting between them. CDR3 in amino acids: CASSLIFGGTQYF. CDR3 DNA: TGTGCCAGCAGCTTAATATTCGGGGGGACCCAGTACTTC.

The J gene is TRBJ1-1, the V gene TRBV30, with TRBD1 matching over 7 bases. With 5 bases clipped from V and 4 bases from J, the junction kept 10 bases outside the gene matches. The CDR3 is 14 residues long. Germline-derived CDR1 and CDR2 are GTSNPN and SVGIG (reference sequence). For the CDR3, the DNA is TGTGCCTGGGAAAAGACAGGGCTCGGCACTGAAGCTTTCTTT. Translation gives CAWEKTGLGTEAFF.

The rearrangement links TRBV9 to TRBJ2-5; TRBD2 aligns across 12 bases. This CDR3 has 16 residues. CDR1 is SGDLS and CDR2 is YYNGEE in the germline V gene. V gave up 4 bases and J gave up 5 bases; unmatched junction bases: 9. The chain's CDR3 is CASSSQWTSGTETQYF. The CDR3 DNA reads TGTGCCAGCAGCTCCCAGTGGACTAGCGGGACGGAGACCCAGTACTTC.

The chain joins TRBV27 to TRBJ1-5; D might be TRBD1 (5 bases). V lost 1 base and J 7 bases, leaving 11 bases between the germline ends. CDR1 is MNHEY and CDR2 is SMNVEV in the germline V gene (reference sequence). This CDR3 contains 14 residues. This CDR3 reads CASSLLLGGQPQHF. As DNA, the CDR3 is TGTGCCAGCAGTTTATTGCTGGGGGGGCAGCCCCAGCATTTT.

The genes are TRBV15 and TRBJ2-7; 10 bases match TRBD1. From germline, CDR1 is LNHNV and CDR2 YYDKDF (reference sequence). This CDR3 has 12 residues. The V and J ends lost 6 bases and 5 bases, in that order; junction bases with no gene match: 1. The CDR3 loop is CATRGQGNEQYF. In DNA form, the CDR3 reads TGTGCCACCAGGGGACAGGGGAACGAGCAGTACTTC. Combining the CDR3 with reference TRBV15 and TRBJ2-7 gives the whole variable domain DAMVIQNPRYQVTQFGKPVTLSCSQTLNHNVMYWYQQKSSQAPKLLFHYYDKDFNNEADTPDNFQSRRPNTSFCFLDIRSPGLGDTAMYLCATRGQGNEQYFGPGTRLTVT.

The genes are TRBV5-1 and TRBJ2-1, with D possibly being TRBD1 (6 bases). Germline CDR1 reads SGHRS; CDR2 reads YFSETQ. The CDR3 sequence is 17 residues long. Trimming shortened V by 4 bases and J by 13 bases, and 30 bases separated the two germline ends. The CDR3 loop is CASSLPSTGVREAPQFF. CDR3 sequence (DNA): TGCGCCAGCAGCCTACCATCGACAGGTGTGAGGGAAGCCCCCCAGTTCTTC.

As for this clone: At the DNA level, this CDR3 is encoded by other sequences in the same sample as well. The chain couples TRBV2 to TRBJ2-3; D is unclear. The CDR3 totals 12 residues. The V gene lost 6 bases and the J gene lost 0 bases, with 4 bases spanning the gap. Germline assignment: CDR1 SNHLY and CDR2 FYNNEI. The CDR3 region has the DNA TGTGCCAGCAGAAGAAGCACAGATACGCAGTATTTT. Translating gives CASRRSTDTQYF.

In regard to this clone: The same CDR3 can be traced to other DNA sequences in this sample. CDR3 in amino acids: CASSARQGLYNEQFF. The CDR3 coding sequence is TGTGCCAGCAGCGCAAGACAGGGCCTTTACAATGAGCAGTTCTTC. V and J are TRBV9 and TRBJ2-1, with TRBD1 matching 7 bases. The CDR3 loop spans 15 amino acids. The V gene end was trimmed by 3 bases and the J gene end by 4 bases; junction bases not matched to a gene: 7. Germline CDR1 and CDR2: SGDLS and YYNGEE.